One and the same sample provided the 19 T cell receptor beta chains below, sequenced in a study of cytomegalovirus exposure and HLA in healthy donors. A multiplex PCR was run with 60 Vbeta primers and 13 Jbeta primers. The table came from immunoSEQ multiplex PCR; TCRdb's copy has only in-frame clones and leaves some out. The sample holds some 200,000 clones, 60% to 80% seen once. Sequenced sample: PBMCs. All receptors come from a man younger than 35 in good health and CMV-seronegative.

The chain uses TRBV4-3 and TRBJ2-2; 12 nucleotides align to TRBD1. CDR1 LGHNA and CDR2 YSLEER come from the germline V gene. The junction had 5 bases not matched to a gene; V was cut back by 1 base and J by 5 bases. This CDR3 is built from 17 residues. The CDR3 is CASSQAPGQGATGELFF. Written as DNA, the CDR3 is TGCGCCAGCAGCCAAGCCCCGGGACAGGGGGCGACCGGGGAGCTGTTTTTT.

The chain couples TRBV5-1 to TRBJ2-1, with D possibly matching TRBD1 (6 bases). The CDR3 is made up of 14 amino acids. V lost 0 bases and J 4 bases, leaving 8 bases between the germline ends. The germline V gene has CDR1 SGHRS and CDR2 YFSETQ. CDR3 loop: CASSLVDSYNEQFF. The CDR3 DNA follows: TGCGCCAGCAGCTTGGTGGACAGTTACAATGAGCAGTTCTTC.

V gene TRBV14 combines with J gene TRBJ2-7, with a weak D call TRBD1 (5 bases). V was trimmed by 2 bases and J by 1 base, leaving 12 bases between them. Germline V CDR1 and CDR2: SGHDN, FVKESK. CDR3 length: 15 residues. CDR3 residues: CASSQFVGQSYEQYF. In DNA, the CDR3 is TGTGCCAGCAGCCAATTCGTAGGACAATCCTACGAGCAGTACTTC.

CDR3 sequence (DNA): TGTGCCAGCAGTTACTCGAATCCCGAGAGCGAGCAGTACTTC. Its protein product is CASSYSNPESEQYF. The V call is TRBV6-5, the J call TRBJ2-7; D remains unclear. V lost 0 bases to trimming and J lost 6 bases, with 12 bases between them. Germline CDR1 MNHEY, CDR2 SVGAGI. The CDR3 is made up of 14 amino acids.

CDR3 nucleotides: TGCGCCAGCAGCCCCGACGGACTAGCTAACAATGAGCAGTTCTTC. It yields the protein CASSPDGLANNEQFF. This chain uses TRBV4-3 with TRBJ2-1, with TRBD2 identical over 8 bases. The CDR3 totals 15 residues. Germline V gives CDR1 LGHNA, CDR2 YSLEER. With V trimmed by 4 bases and J by 5 bases, 7 bases remained unmatched.

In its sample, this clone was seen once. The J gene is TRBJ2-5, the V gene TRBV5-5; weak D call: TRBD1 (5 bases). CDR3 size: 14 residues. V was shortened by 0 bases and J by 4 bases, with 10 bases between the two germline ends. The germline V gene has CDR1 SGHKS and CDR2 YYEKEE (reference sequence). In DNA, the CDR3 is TGTGCCAGCAGCTTGGCTCAGGGTCTAGAGACCCAGTACTTC. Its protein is CASSLAQGLETQYF.

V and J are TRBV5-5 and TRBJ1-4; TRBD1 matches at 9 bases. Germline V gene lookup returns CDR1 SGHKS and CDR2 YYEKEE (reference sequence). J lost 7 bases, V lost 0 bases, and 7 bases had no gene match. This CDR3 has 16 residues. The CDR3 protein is CASSLGTGGTAEKLFF. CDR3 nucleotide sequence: TGTGCCAGCAGCTTGGGTACAGGGGGCACAGCTGAAAAACTGTTTTTT.

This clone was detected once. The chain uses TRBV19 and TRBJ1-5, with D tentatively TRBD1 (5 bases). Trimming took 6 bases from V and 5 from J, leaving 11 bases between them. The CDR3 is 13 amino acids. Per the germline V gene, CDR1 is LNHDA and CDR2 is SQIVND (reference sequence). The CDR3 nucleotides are TGTGCCAGTAGCTTGATCAGGGATCAGCCCCAGCATTTT. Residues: CASSLIRDQPQHF.

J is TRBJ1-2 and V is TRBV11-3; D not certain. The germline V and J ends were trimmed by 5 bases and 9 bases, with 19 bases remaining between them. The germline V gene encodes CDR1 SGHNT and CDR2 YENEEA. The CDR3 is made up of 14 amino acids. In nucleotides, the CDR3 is TGTGCCAGCAGCCGACCAACTGGTGGAGGGAGCTACACCTTC. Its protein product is CASSRPTGGGSYTF.

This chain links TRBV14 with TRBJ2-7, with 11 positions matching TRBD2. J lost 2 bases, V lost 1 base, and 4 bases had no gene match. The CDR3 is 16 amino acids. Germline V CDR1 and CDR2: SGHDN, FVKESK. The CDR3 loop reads CASSQGLAGFPYEQYF. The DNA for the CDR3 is TGTGCCAGCAGCCAAGGACTAGCGGGATTTCCCTACGAGCAGTACTTC.

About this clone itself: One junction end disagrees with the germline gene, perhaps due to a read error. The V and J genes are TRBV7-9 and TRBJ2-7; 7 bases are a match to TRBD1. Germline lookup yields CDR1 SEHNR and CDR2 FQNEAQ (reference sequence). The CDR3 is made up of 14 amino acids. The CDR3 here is CSSSDTGTAYEQYF. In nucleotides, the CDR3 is TGTTCCAGCAGCGATACCGGGACAGCCTACGAGCAGTACTTC.

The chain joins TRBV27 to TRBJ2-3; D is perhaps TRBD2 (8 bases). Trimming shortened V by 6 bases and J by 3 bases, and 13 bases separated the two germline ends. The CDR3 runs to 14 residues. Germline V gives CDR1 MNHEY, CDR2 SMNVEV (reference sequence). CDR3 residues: CASSVAGQTDTQYF. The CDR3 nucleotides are TGTGCCAGCAGCGTAGCGGGACAGACAGATACGCAGTATTTT.

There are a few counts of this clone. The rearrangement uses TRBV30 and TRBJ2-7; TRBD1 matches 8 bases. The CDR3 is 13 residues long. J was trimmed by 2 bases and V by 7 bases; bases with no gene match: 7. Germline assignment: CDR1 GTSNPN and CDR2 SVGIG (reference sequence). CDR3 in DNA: TGTGCCTTGCAGGGGGCGCGGACCTACGAGCAGTACTTC. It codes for CALQGARTYEQYF. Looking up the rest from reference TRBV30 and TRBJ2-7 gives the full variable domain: SQTIHQWPATLVQPVGSPLSLECTVEGTSNPNLYWYRQAAGRGLQLLFYSVGIGQISSEVPQNLSASRPQDRQFILSSKKLLLSDSGFYLCALQGARTYEQYFGPGTRLTVT.

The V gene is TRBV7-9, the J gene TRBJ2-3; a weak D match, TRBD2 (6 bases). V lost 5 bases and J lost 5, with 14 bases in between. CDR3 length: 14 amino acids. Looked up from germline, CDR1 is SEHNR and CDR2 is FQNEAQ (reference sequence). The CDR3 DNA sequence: TGTGCCAGCAGCGTAGGGACTGGCGGAGATACGCAGTATTTT. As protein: CASSVGTGGDTQYF.

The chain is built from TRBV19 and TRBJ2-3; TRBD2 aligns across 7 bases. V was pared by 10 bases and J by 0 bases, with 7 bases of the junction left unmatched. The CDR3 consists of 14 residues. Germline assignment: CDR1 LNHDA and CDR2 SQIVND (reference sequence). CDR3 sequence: CATSLAVSTDTQYF. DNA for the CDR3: TGTGCCACCTCGCTAGCGGTTAGCACAGATACGCAGTATTTT.

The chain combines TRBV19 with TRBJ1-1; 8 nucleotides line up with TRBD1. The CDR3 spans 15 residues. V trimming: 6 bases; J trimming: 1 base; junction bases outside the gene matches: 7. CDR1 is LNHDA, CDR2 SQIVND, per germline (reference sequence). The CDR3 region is CASSLPGTGNTEAFF. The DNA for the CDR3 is TGTGCCAGTAGCTTGCCCGGGACAGGGAACACTGAAGCTTTCTTT.

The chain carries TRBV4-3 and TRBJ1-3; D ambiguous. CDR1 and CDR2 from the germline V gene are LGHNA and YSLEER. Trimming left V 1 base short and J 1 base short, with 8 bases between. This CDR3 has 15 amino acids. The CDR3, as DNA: TGCGCCAGCAGCCAAGGTCCCGGGTCTGGAAACACCATATATTTT. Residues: CASSQGPGSGNTIYF.

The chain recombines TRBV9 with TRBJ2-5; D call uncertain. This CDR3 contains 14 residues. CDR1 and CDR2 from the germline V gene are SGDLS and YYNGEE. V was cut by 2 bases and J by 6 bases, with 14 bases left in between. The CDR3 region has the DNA TGTGCCAGCAGCGTGGGCGTGGCTACGAAGACCCAGTACTTC. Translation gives CASSVGVATKTQYF.

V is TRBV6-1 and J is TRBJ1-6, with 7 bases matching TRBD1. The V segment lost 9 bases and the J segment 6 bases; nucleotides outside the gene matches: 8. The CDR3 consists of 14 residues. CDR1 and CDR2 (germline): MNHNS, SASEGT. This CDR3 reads CASDRVGINSPLHF. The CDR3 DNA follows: TGTGCCAGTGACAGGGTCGGCATTAATTCACCCCTCCACTTT.